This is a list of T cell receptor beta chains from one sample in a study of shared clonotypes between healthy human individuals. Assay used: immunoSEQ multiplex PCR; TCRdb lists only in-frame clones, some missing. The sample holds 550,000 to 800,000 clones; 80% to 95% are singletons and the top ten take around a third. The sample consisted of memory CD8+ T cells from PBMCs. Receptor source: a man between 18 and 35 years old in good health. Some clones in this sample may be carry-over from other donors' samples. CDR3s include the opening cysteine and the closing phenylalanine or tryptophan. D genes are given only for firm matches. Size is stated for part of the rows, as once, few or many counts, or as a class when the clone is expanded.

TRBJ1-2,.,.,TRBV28,CASSSGQTNYGYTF,TGTGCCAGCAGTTCCGGACAGACCAACTATGGCTACACCTTC
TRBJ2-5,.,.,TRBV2,CASSDRGPHPPGETQYF,TGTGCCAGCAGTGACAGGGGTCCCCACCCCCCGGGAGAGACCCAGTACTTC
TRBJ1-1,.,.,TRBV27,CASSLDAGSKMNTEAFF,TGTGCCAGCAGCCTTGACGCAGGCAGCAAGATGAACACTGAAGCTTTCTTT
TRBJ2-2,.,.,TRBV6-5,CASSPNTGELFF,TGTGCCAGCAGCCCAAACACCGGGGAGCTGTTTTTT
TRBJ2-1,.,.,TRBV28,CASSFYRVPKNEQFF,TGTGCCAGCAGTTTTTACCGCGTTCCTAAAAATGAGCAGTTCTTC
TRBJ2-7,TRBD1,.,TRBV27,CASSLSNLGQGVEQYF,TGTGCCAGCAGTTTATCGAACCTGGGACAGGGGGTCGAGCAGTACTTC
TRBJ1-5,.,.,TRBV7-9,CATQWGAWVHQPQHF,TGTGCCACTCAATGGGGGGCCTGGGTCCATCAGCCCCAGCATTTT
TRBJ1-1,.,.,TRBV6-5,CASRTGSEAFF,TGTGCCAGCAGAACAGGGAGTGAAGCTTTCTTT
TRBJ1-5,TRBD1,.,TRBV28,CASSSRQGWHQPQHF,TGTGCCAGCAGTTCTCGACAGGGGTGGCATCAGCCCCAGCATTTT
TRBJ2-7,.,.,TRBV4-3,CASSPTVGRGYEQYF,TGCGCCAGCAGCCCAACGGTCGGGAGAGGATACGAGCAGTACTTC
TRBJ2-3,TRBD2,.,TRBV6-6,CASSCCGGADTQYF,TGTGCCAGCAGTTGTTGTGGGGGGGCAGATACGCAGTATTTT
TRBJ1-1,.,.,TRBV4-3,CASSQERQLNTEAFF,TGCGCCAGCAGCCAAGAGAGGCAGCTGAACACTGAAGCTTTCTTT
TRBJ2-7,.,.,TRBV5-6,CASSGGPRGQYEQYF,TGTGCCAGCAGCGGTGGACCGCGCGGCCAATACGAGCAGTACTTC
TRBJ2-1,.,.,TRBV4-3,CASSQGSSNYNEQFF,TGCGCCAGCAGCCAAGGGTCCTCCAACTACAATGAGCAGTTCTTC
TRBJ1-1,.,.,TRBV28,CAGSREFTEAFF,TGTGCCGGCAGCAGGGAATTCACTGAAGCTTTCTTT
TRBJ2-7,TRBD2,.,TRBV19,CASSGLAGAYEQYF,TGTGCCAGTAGCGGACTAGCGGGAGCCTACGAGCAGTACTTC
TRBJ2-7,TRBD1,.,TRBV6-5,CATRTGPLSYEQYF,TGTGCCACCCGGACAGGCCCTCTCTCCTACGAGCAGTACTTC
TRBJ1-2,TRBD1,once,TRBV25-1,CASSVNTGQGTYGYTF,TGTGCCAGCAGTGTTAATACGGGACAGGGGACCTATGGCTACACCTTC
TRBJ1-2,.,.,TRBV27,CASLPRGRNYGYTF,TGTGCCAGCCTCCCCCGGGGGCGTAACTATGGCTACACCTTC
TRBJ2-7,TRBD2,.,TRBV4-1,CASSTSGRSYEQYF,TGCGCCAGCAGCACCAGCGGGAGGTCTTACGAGCAGTACTTC
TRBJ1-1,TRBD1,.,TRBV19,CASSIGDRMDTEAFF,TGTGCCAGTAGTATAGGGGACAGGATGGACACTGAAGCTTTCTTT
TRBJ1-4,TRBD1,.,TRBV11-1,CASSLQGQRINEKLFF,TGTGCCAGCAGCTTACAGGGACAGCGGATCAATGAAAAACTGTTTTTT
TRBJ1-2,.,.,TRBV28,CASSPGDNYGYTF,TGTGCCAGCAGTCCCGGGGACAACTATGGCTACACCTTC
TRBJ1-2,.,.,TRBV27,CASSPRALGPYGYTF,TGTGCCAGCAGTCCTCGGGCGCTGGGGCCTTATGGCTACACCTTC
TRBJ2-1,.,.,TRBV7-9,CASSPRAGPSYNEQFF,TGTGCCAGCAGCCCGCGTGCGGGGCCCTCCTACAATGAGCAGTTCTTC
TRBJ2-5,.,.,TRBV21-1,CASSNSGVSWETQYF,TGTGCCAGCAGCAATTCAGGGGTTTCTTGGGAGACCCAGTACTTC
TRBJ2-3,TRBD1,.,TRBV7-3,CASSLTGGTDTQYF,TGTGCCAGCAGCTTGACAGGGGGCACAGATACGCAGTATTTT
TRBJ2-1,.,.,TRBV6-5,CASSPTGAYNEQFF,TGTGCCAGCAGTCCGACAGGAGCCTACAATGAGCAGTTCTTC
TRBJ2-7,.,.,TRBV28,CASSFRDEQYF,TGTGCCAGCAGTTTCAGGGACGAGCAGTACTTC
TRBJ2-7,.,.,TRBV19,CASSTLGSSYEQYF,TGTGCCAGTAGTACCCTTGGATCCTCCTACGAGCAGTACTTC
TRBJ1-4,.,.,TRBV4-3,CASTKDSIATNEKLFF,TGCGCCAGCACCAAAGACAGTATTGCAACTAATGAAAAACTGTTTTTT
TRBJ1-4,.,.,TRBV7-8,CASSLVQGIANEKLFF,TGTGCCAGCAGCTTAGTCCAGGGGATAGCTAATGAAAAACTGTTTTTT
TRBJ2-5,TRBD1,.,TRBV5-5,CASSAGQGFVETQYF,TGTGCCAGCAGCGCGGGACAGGGGTTTGTGGAGACCCAGTACTTC
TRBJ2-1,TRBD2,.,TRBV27,CASSPSSGRALRNEQFF,TGTGCCAGCAGTCCTTCTAGCGGGAGGGCCCTCCGCAATGAGCAGTTCTTC
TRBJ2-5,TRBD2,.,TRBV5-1,CASSLAGGPETQYF,TGCGCCAGCAGCTTAGCGGGAGGGCCTGAGACCCAGTACTTC
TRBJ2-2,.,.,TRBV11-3,CASTPSGTRTGELFF,TGTGCCAGCACCCCCAGCGGTACAAGAACCGGGGAGCTGTTTTTT
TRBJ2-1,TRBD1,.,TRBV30,CAWGGQGANEQFF,TGTGCCTGGGGGGGACAGGGGGCGAATGAGCAGTTCTTC
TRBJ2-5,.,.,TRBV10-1,CASSEGPGDHF,TGCGCCAGCAGTGAAGGGCCAGGGGACCACTTC
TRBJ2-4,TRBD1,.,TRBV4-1,CASSRDRGEGNIQYF,TGCGCCAGCAGTCGGGACAGGGGCGAGGGGAACATTCAGTACTTC
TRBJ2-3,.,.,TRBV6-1,CASSEEPGAHGPDTQYF,TGTGCCAGCAGTGAAGAGCCGGGCGCCCACGGACCAGATACGCAGTATTTT
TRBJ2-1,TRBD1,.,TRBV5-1,CASSSPVTGHYNEQFF,TGCGCCAGCAGCTCCCCCGTGACAGGGCACTACAATGAGCAGTTCTTC
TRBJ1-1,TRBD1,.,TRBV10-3,CAIMSVEGADTEAFF,TGTGCCATCATGAGCGTTGAGGGGGCGGACACTGAAGCTTTCTTT
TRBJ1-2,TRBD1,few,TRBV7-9,CASSSMTGADHGYTF,TGTGCCAGCAGCTCCATGACAGGGGCCGACCATGGCTACACCTTC
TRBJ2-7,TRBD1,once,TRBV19,CASSPTGYTYEQYF,TGTGCCAGTAGCCCGACAGGGTACACCTACGAGCAGTACTTC
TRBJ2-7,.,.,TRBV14,CASSHFQEQYF,TGTGCCAGCAGCCATTTTCAGGAGCAGTACTTC